One and the same sample provided the 21 T cell receptor beta chains below, sequenced in a study of cytomegalovirus exposure and HLA in healthy donors. PCR involved 60 Vbeta and 13 Jbeta primers. Here immunoSEQ multiplex PCR was the method, and the copy in TCRdb shows in-frame clones only, minus some. The data hold 130,000 to 150,000 clones, with roughly a tenth observed a single time. The specimen sequenced was PBMCs. The receptors shown here come from a male donor in good health and CMV-seronegative.

A note on this clone: Other DNA sequences in the sample encode the same CDR3. The CDR3 loop is CASSQVPGRETQYF. The CDR3 coding sequence is TGCGCCAGCAGCCAAGTACCGGGGAGAGAGACCCAGTACTTC. V is TRBV4-1 and J is TRBJ2-5, with D possibly matching TRBD2 (5 bases). Per the germline V gene, CDR1 is MGHRA and CDR2 is YSYEKL. Trimming took 1 base from V and 4 from J, leaving 10 bases between them. CDR3 length equals 14 residues.

This clone was found a few times. The J gene is TRBJ2-7, the V gene TRBV5-6; maybe TRBD1 (6 bases). The CDR3 is made up of 17 amino acids. V was shortened by 5 bases and J by 1 base, with 22 bases between the two germline ends. The germline gives CDR1 SGHDT, CDR2 YYEEEE. CDR3 bases: TGTGCCAGCAGTTCTTTCGGGACACCCAACTTTTCCTACGAGCAGTACTTC. The encoded protein is CASSSFGTPNFSYEQYF.

This clone was observed a few times. The chain recombines TRBV4-3 with TRBJ1-5; perhaps TRBD1 as D (5 bases). The CDR3 covers 16 residues. The ends were cut back, 0 bases at V and 2 bases at J, with 11 bases in the middle. Germline-derived CDR1 and CDR2 are LGHNA and YSLEER. The CDR3 reads CASSQDRGSGNQPQHF. The CDR3 bases are TGCGCCAGCAGCCAAGATAGGGGATCGGGCAATCAGCCCCAGCATTTT.

The rearrangement uses TRBV2 and TRBJ2-5; D gene ambiguous. The end of the DNA aligns better with TRBJ2-7, so the J call may be wrong. Germline loops: CDR1 SNHLY, CDR2 FYNNEI. The CDR3 is 11 amino acids. The CDR3 nucleotides are TGTGCCAGCAGCCCCTTGAGCGAGCAGTACTTC. Its translation is CASSPLSEQYF.

This chain uses TRBV4-2 with TRBJ2-1; TRBD2 matches at 10 bases. This CDR3 has 18 residues. Per germline, CDR1 LGHNA and CDR2 YNFKEQ. V was pared by 4 bases and J by 2 bases, with 11 bases of the junction left unmatched. The CDR3, as DNA: TGTGCCAGCAGCCCTGAACCGGGACTAGCGCTTACCTACAATGAGCAGTTCTTC. It yields the protein CASSPEPGLALTYNEQFF.

V is TRBV15 and J is TRBJ1-5; D not resolved. Germline assignment: CDR1 LNHNV and CDR2 YYDKDF (reference sequence). The CDR3 length is 16 residues. The germline V and J ends were trimmed by 5 bases and 7 bases, with 21 bases remaining between them. The CDR3 coding sequence is TGTGCCACCAGCCCCCGCGGGGTCGTCGGTGTCCAGCCCCAGCATTTT. Its protein product is CATSPRGVVGVQPQHF.

The chain links TRBV9 to TRBJ2-7; D is unclear. CDR1 and CDR2 from the germline V gene are SGDLS and YYNGEE. The CDR3 runs 17 residues. Trimming took 2 bases from V and 3 from J, leaving 21 bases between them. The CDR3 DNA sequence: TGTGCCAGCAGCGTTAACCCAGAGGTTGGCAGATACTACGAGCAGTACTTC. This sequence encodes CASSVNPEVGRYYEQYF.

The chain couples TRBV7-9 to TRBJ2-7, with 8 bases aligning to TRBD1. V shed 0 bases and J 6 bases; nucleotides not matched to a gene: 7. Germline assignment: CDR1 SEHNR and CDR2 FQNEAQ (reference sequence). The CDR3 runs to 15 residues. CDR3 residues: CASSLASRGPIEQYF. Written as DNA, the CDR3 is TGTGCCAGCAGCTTAGCCTCCAGGGGGCCCATCGAGCAGTACTTC.

V gene TRBV28 combines with J gene TRBJ2-7; 13 nucleotides match TRBD2. The germline gives CDR1 MDHEN, CDR2 SYDVKM. This CDR3 spans 15 amino acids. Trimming cost V 5 bases and J 9 bases; bases outside gene matches: 10. CDR3 DNA: TGTGCCAGCAGTCCTACTAGCGGGAGGGCCCCTCGGCAGTACTTC. Protein product: CASSPTSGRAPRQYF.

The rearrangement uses TRBV7-9 and TRBJ2-2; tentatively, D is TRBD2 (7 bases). CDR3 size: 16 residues. Germline V gives CDR1 SEHNR, CDR2 FQNEAQ (reference sequence). Trimming removed 3 bases from V and 6 bases from J, with 17 bases in between. The CDR3 DNA reads as TGTGCCAGCAGCTTCCCGGGGAGGGGGGACCCCGGGGAGCTGTTTTTT. This codes for CASSFPGRGDPGELFF.

V gene TRBV19 combines with J gene TRBJ1-1; no firm D call. Germline V lookup: CDR1 LNHDA, CDR2 SQIVND (reference sequence). V dropped 3 bases and J dropped 1 base, with 18 bases sitting between them. This CDR3 is built from 17 residues. CDR3 DNA: TGTGCCAGTAGTATGGGCTGGTTGAGACATACGAACACTGAAGCTTTCTTT. It yields the protein CASSMGWLRHTNTEAFF.

The chain links TRBV6-5 to TRBJ2-5; the D gene is possibly TRBD2 (7 bases). This CDR3 spans 14 amino acids. The germline V and J ends were trimmed by 11 bases and 3 bases, with 19 bases remaining between them. Germline V gene sequence: CDR1 MNHEY, CDR2 SVGAGI. The CDR3 DNA follows: TGTGCCGGCCACAACCCGGGGGGCGAAGAGACCCAGTACTTC. Translated, it gives CAGHNPGGEETQYF.

The chain links TRBV7-9 to TRBJ2-7; no firm D call. This CDR3 is built from 12 residues. CDR1 is SEHNR, CDR2 FQNEAQ, per germline (reference sequence). Trimming left V 1 base short and J 6 bases short, with 7 bases between. In DNA, the CDR3 is TGTGCCAGCAGCTTAGAACAGATCGAGCAGTACTTC. As protein: CASSLEQIEQYF.

This clone has only a few counts. The chain joins TRBV12-2 to TRBJ2-3; the table's D gene call, TRBD1, was not cross checked with the DNA. TRBV12-2 is tagged as a pseudogene. This CDR3 region has 13 residues. The CDR3 region is CASRSNRRLAQYF. The CDR3 nucleotides read TGTGCAAGTCGCTCAAACAGGCGGCTGGCGCAGTATTTT.

This clone was picked up a small number of times. The rearrangement links TRBV9 to TRBJ1-2; 8 nucleotides align to TRBD1. J was trimmed by 3 bases and V by 4 bases; bases with no gene match: 8. The CDR3 loop spans 15 amino acids. Per the germline V gene, CDR1 is SGDLS and CDR2 is YYNGEE. In DNA, the CDR3 is TGTGCCAGCAGCTCTTACCAGGGGGCCCACTATGGCTACACCTTC. This sequence encodes CASSSYQGAHYGYTF. The whole variable domain, filled in from reference TRBV9 and TRBJ1-2, reads DSGVTQTPKHLITATGQRVTLRCSPRSGDLSVYWYQQSLDQGLQFLIQYYNGEERAKGNILERFSAQQFPDLHSELNLSSLELGDSALYFCASSSYQGAHYGYTFGSGTRLTVV.

The V and J genes are TRBV7-9 and TRBJ2-4, with TRBD1 matching over 8 bases. With V trimmed by 5 bases and J by 6 bases, 12 bases remained unmatched. This CDR3 is built from 16 residues. The V gene's germline CDR1 is SEHNR and CDR2 FQNEAQ (reference sequence). CDR3 sequence (DNA): TGTGCCAGCAGCAACCGACCGACAGGGGCGGCAAACATTCAGTACTTC. Its protein product is CASSNRPTGAANIQYF.

This clone was observed a few times. Written as DNA, the CDR3 is TGTGCCAGCGCTTTGGGGGGGGGAACTACCGGGGAGCTGTTTTTT. Translating gives CASALGGGTTGELFF. This chain connects TRBV6-5 to TRBJ2-2, with 7 positions matching TRBD2. Germline assignment: CDR1 MNHEY and CDR2 SVGAGI. The length of the CDR3 is 15 residues. The V gene end was trimmed by 8 bases and the J gene end by 5 bases; junction bases not matched to a gene: 11.

This clone has a handful of counts. The chain is built from TRBV2 and TRBJ2-3; TRBD1 might be the D (6 bases). The CDR3 has 19 amino acids. Germline V gene data show CDR1 as SNHLY and CDR2 as FYNNEI. V lost 8 bases and J lost 0, with 27 bases in between. The CDR3 coding sequence is TGTGCCAGCCACCAGGGGATAATGGGGGAAAGTGCTAGCACAGATACGCAGTATTTT. Its translation: CASHQGIMGESASTDTQYF.

This clone was counted between two and nine times. The V call is TRBV11-2, the J call TRBJ1-2; 7 bases line up with TRBD1. Trimming at V came to 5 bases and at J to 2 bases, leaving 5 bases not matched to a gene. This CDR3 is 14 amino acids long. CDR1 SGHAT and CDR2 FQNNGV come from the germline V gene. The CDR3 protein is CASSPGGTNYGYTF. The CDR3 coding sequence is TGTGCCAGCAGCCCAGGGGGAACGAACTATGGCTACACCTTC. The complete variable domain, with remaining parts taken from reference TRBV11-2 and TRBJ1-2, reads EAGVAQSPRYKIIEKRQSVAFWCNPISGHATLYWYQQILGQGPKLLIQFQNNGVVDDSQLPKDRFSAERLKGVDSTLKIQPAKLEDSAVYLCASSPGGTNYGYTFGSGTRLTVV.

This clone was counted only a few times. The chain joins TRBV19 to TRBJ1-2; D is unresolved. The germline V and J ends were trimmed by 4 bases and 5 bases, with 11 bases remaining between them. Germline V gene data show CDR1 as LNHDA and CDR2 as SQIVND (reference sequence). The CDR3 has 13 residues. The CDR3 spells CASSNEFGYGYTF. CDR3 in DNA: TGTGCCAGTAGTAACGAATTCGGGTATGGCTACACCTTC.

The chain carries TRBV7-2 and TRBJ1-1; D not resolved. The CDR3 sequence is 14 residues long. Germline V lookup: CDR1 SGHTA, CDR2 FQGNSA. Between the trimmed V and J ends, which lost 3 bases and 5 bases, there was a span of 13 bases. The DNA for the CDR3 is TGTGCCAGCAGCTTGACCACCGGGAGGACTGAAGCTTTCTTT. Its translation is CASSLTTGRTEAFF.